This TCR beta chain emerged from a study of T cells expressing NK-cell markers. General study points: In five or six donors, dominant CD3+CD56+NKG2C+ clonotypes ranked among the top 10 CD8+ clonotypes. Where a handful of donors were concerned, these clonotypes also led the CD3+CD56-NKG2C+ fraction.

TCRdb reanalyzed the 5' RACE reads and collapses them to one entry per CDR3 protein, without DNA. In total, the table holds 150,000 to 180,000 distinct CDR3 sequences. The CDR3 covers 13 residues. CDR1 is SGHTA and CDR2 is FQGNSA in the germline V gene. Details on this clonotype: Its target is unknown.

Sequenced: blood T cells: a sorted CD56 or NKG2C T cell subset, CD4+ or CD8+ T cells, or bulk PBMC T cells (not recorded which). The chain joins TRBV7-2 to TRBJ2-2. The source is a woman between 45 and 65 years old in good health. CDR3 in amino acids: CASSLPTRGELFF.